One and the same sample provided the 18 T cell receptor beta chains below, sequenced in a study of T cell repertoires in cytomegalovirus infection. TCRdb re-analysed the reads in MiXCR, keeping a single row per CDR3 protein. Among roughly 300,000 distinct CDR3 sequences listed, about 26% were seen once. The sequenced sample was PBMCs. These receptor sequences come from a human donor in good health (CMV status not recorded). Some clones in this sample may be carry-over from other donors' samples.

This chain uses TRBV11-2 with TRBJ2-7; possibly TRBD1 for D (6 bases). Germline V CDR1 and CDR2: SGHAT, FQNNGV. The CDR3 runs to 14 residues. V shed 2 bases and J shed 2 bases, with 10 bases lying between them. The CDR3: CASSLNRDTYEQYF. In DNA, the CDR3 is TGTGCCAGCAGCTTAAACAGGGATACCTACGAGCAGTACTTC.

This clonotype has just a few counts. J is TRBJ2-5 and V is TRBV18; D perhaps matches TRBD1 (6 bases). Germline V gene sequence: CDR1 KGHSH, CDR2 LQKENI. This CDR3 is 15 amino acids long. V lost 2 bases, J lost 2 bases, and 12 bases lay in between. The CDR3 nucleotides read TGTGCCAGCTCACCAGGGGGCGCCGGGCAAGAGACCCAGTACTTC. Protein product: CASSPGGAGQETQYF.

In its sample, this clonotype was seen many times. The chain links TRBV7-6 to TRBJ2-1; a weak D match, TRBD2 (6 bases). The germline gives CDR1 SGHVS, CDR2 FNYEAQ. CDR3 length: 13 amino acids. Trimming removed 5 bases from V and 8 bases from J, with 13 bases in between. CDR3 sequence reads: CASSSRGGDEQFF. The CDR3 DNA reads TGTGCCAGCAGCAGTAGGGGAGGCGATGAGCAGTTCTTC.

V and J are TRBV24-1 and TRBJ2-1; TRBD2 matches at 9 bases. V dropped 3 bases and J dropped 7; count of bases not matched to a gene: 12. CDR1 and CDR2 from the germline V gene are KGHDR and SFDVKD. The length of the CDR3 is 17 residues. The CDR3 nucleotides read TGTGCCACCAGTGATCGTCGTAACGGACTAGCGATGAATGAGCAGTTCTTC. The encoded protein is CATSDRRNGLAMNEQFF.

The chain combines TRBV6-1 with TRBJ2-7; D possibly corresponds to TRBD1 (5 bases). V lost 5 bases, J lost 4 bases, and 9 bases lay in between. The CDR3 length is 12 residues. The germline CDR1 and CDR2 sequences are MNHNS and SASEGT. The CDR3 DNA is TGTGCCAGCAGTTACAAGGGGTACGAGCAGTACGTC. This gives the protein CASSYKGYEQYV.

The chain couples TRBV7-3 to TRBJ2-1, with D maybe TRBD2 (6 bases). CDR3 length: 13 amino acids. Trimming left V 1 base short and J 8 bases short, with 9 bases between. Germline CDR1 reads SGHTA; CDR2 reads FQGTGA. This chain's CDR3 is CASSLIGGDEQFF. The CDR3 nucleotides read TGTGCCAGCAGCTTAATTGGAGGGGATGAGCAGTTCTTC. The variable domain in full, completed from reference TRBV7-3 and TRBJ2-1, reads GAGVSQTPSNKVTEKGKYVELRCDPISGHTALYWYRQSLGQGPEFLIYFQGTGAADDSGLPNDRFFAVRPEGSVSTLKIQRTERGDSAVYLCASSLIGGDEQFFGPGTRLTVL.

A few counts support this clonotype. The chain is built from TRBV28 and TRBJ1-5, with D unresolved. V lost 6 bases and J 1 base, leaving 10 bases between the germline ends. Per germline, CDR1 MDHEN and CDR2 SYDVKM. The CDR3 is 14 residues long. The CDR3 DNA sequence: TGTGCCAGCAGCCCTTGGGGAAGCAATCAGCCCCAGCATTTT. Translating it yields CASSPWGSNQPQHF.

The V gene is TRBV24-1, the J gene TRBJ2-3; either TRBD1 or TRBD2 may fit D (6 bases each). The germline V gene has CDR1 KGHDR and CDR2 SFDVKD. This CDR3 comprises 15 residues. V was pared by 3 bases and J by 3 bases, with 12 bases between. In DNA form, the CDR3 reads TGTGCCACCAGTGATCCCAGGGGAGGAACAGATACGCAGTATTTT. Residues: CATSDPRGGTDTQYF.

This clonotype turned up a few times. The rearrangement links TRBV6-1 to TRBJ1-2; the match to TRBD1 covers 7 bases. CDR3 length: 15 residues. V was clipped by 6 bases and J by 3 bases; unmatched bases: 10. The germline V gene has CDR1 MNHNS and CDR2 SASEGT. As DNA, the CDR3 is TGTGCCAGCAGCCGAATGACAGGGTCGGACTATGGCTACACCTTC. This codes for CASSRMTGSDYGYTF.

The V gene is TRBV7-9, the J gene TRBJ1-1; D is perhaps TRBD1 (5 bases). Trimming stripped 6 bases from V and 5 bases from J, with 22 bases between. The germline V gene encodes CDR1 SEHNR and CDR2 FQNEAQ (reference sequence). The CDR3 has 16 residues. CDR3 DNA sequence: TGTGCCAGCAGGCCTCCATTGGGGGGAAAAAGGACTGAAGCTTTCTTT. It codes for CASRPPLGGKRTEAFF. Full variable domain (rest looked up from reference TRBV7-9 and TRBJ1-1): DTGVSQNPRHKITKRGQNVTFRCDPISEHNRLYWYRQTLGQGPEFLTYFQNEAQLEKSRLLSDRFSAERPKGSFSTLEIQRTEQGDSAMYLCASRPPLGGKRTEAFFGQGTRLTVV.

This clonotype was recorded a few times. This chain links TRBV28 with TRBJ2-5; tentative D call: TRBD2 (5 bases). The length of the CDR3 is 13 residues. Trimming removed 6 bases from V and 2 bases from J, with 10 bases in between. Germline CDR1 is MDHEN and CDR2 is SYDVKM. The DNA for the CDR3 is TGTGCCAGCAGCATCGAGCGGCAAGAGACCCAGTACTTC. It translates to CASSIERQETQYF.

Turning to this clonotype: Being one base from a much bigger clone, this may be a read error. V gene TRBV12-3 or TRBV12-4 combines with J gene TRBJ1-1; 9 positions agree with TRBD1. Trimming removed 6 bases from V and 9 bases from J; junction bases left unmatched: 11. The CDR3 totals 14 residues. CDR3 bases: TGTGCCAGCAGCTCGGGACAGGGCGGATCCCAAGCTTTCTTT. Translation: CASSSGQGGSQAFF.

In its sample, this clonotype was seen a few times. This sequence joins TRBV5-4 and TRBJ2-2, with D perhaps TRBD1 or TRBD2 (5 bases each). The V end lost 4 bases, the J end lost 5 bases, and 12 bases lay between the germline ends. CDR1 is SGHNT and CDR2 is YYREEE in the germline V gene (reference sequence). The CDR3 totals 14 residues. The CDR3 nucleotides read TGTGCCAGCAGCCGAGAGGGGAGAACCGGGGAGCTGTTTTTT. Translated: CASSREGRTGELFF.

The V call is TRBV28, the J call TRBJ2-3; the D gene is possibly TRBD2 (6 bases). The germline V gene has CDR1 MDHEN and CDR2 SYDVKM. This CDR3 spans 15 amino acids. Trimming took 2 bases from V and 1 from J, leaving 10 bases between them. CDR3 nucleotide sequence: TGTGCCAGCAGTTTAGGCGGGATGGGCACAGATACGCAGTATTTT. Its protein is CASSLGGMGTDTQYF.

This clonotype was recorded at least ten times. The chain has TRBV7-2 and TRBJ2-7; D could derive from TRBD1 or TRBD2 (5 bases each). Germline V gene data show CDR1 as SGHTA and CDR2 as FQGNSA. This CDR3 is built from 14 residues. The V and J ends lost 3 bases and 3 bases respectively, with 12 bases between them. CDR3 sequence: CASSFAGANYEQYF. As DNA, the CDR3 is TGTGCCAGCAGCTTTGCCGGGGCTAACTACGAGCAGTACTTC.

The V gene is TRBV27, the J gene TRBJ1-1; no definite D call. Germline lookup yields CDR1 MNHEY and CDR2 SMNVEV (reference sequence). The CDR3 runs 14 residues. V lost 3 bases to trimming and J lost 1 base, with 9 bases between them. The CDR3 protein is CASSFSLQNTEAFF. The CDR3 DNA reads TGTGCCAGCAGTTTTTCGCTCCAGAACACTGAAGCTTTCTTT.

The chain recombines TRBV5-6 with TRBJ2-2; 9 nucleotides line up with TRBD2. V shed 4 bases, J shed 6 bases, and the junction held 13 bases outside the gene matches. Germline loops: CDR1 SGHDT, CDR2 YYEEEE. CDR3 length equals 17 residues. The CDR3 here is CASSRLWAGGPAGELFF. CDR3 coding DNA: TGTGCCAGCAGCCGTCTTTGGGCGGGAGGGCCCGCCGGGGAGCTGTTTTTT.

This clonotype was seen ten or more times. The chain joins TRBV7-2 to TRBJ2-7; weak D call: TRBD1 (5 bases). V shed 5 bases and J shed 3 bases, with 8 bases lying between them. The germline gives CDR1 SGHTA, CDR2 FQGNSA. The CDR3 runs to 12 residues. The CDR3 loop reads CASSPDIYEQYF. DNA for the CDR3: TGTGCCAGCAGCCCGGACATCTACGAGCAGTACTTC.